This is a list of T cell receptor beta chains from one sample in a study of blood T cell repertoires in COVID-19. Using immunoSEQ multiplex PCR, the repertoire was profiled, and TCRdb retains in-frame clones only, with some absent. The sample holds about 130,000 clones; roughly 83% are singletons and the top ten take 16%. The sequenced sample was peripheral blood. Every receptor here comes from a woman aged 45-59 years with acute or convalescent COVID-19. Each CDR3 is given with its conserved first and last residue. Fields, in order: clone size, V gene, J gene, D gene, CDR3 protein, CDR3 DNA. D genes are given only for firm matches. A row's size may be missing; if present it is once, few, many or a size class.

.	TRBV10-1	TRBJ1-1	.	CASSEGVNTEAFF	TGCGCCAGCAGTGAAGGGGTGAACACTGAAGCTTTCTTT
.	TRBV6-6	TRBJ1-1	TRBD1	CASRPGQEGNTEAFF	TGTGCCAGCAGACCTGGACAGGAGGGGAACACTGAAGCTTTCTTT
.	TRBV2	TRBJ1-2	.	CASSEEGFGYGYTF	TGTGCCAGCAGTGAGGAGGGGTTCGGCTATGGCTACACCTTC
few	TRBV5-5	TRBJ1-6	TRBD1	CASSLAWDRSNSPLHF	TGTGCCAGCAGCTTGGCTTGGGACAGGAGTAATTCACCCCTCCACTTT
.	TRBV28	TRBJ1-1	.	CASSATGIAEAFF	TGTGCCAGCAGCGCGACAGGTATCGCTGAAGCTTTCTTT
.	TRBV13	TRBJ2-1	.	CASSLGRGKGNEQFF	TGTGCCAGCAGCTTAGGCCGAGGGAAGGGCAATGAGCAGTTCTTC
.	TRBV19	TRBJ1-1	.	CASSIDTASNTEAFF	TGTGCCAGTAGTATCGACACCGCCTCGAACACTGAAGCTTTCTTT
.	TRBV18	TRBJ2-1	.	CASSPTSGLKNEQFF	TGTGCCAGCTCACCAACCAGCGGTCTTAAGAATGAGCAGTTCTTC
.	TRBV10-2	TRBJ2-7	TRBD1	CASSEVLKTGNYEQYF	TGCGCCAGCAGTGAGGTTCTTAAGACAGGGAACTACGAGCAGTACTTC
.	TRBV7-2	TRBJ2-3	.	CASSFRDSFADTQYF	TGTGCCAGCAGCTTCCGGGATTCGTTCGCAGATACGCAGTATTTT